These 2 T cell receptor beta chains were all obtained from the same sample, sequenced in a study of naive and memory T cell subsets. Two oligonucleotides, mixed equimolar, formed the beta constant-region primer covering TRBC1 and TRBC2. The ligated cDNA underwent four PCR rounds using SP2 and nested alpha and beta constant-region primers. TCRdb reprocessed the UMI-ligation and nested PCR reads via MiXCR and lists one record per CDR3 protein. The data contain 95,000 to 150,000 distinct CDR3 sequences, approximately 37% of them singletons. Sequenced input: central memory CD4+ T cells from blood. Receptors originate from a human donor in good health.

This chain joins TRBV28 and TRBJ2-7; a weak D match, TRBD1 (6 bases). V lost 4 bases and J lost 2, with 12 bases in between. Germline CDR1 MDHEN, CDR2 SYDVKM. The CDR3 runs to 14 residues. CDR3 nucleotides: TGTGCCAGCAGTTATATCCGACAGGCCTACGAGCAGTACTTC. This encodes CASSYIRQAYEQYF.

This clonotype was found a few times. The chain uses TRBV7-2 and TRBJ1-2, with D unclear. Between the trimmed V and J ends, which lost 5 bases and 3 bases, there was a span of 10 bases. This CDR3 spans 13 amino acids. Germline-derived CDR1 and CDR2 are SGHTA and FQGNSA. CDR3 amino acids: CASSPVSDYGYTF. The CDR3 DNA is TGTGCCAGCAGCCCCGTTTCCGACTATGGCTACACCTTC.